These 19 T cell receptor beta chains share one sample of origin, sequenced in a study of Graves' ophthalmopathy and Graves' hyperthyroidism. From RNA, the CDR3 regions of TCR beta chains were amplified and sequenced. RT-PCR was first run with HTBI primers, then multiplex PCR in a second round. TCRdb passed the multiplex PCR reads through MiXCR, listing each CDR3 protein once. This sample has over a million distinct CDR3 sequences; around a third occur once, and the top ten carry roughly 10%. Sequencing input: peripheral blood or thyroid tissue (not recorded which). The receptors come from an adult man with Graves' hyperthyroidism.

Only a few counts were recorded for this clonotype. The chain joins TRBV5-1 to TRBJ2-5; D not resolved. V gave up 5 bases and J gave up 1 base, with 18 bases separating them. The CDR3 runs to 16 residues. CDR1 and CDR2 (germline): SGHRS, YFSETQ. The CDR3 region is CASRTGGPALQETQYF. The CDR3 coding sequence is TGCGCCAGCAGGACGGGTGGGCCGGCTCTCCAAGAGACCCAGTACTTC.

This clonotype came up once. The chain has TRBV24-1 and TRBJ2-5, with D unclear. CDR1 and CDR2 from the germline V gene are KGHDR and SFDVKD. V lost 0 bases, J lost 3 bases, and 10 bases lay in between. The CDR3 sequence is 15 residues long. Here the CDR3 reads CATSDLEHSKETQYF. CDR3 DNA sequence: TGTGCCACCAGTGATTTGGAGCACAGCAAAGAGACCCAGTACTTC.

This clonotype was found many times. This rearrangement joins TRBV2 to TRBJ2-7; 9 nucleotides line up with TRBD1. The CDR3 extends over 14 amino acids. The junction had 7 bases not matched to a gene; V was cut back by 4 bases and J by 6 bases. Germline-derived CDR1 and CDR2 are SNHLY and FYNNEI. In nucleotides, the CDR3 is TGTGCCAGCAGTGGACGACAGGGGGTAGGCGAGCAGTACTTC. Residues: CASSGRQGVGEQYF.

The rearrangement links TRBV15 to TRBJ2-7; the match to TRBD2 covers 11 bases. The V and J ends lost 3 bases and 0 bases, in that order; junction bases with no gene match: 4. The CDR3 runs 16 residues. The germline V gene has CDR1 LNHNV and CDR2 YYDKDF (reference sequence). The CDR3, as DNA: TGTGCCACCAGCAGTGCCGGACTAGCGGGCTCCTACGAGCAGTACTTC. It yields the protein CATSSAGLAGSYEQYF.

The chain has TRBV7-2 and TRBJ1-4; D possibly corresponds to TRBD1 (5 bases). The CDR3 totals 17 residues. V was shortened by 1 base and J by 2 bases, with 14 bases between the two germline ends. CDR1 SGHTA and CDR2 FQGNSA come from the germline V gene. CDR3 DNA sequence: TGTGCCAGCAGCTTAGGCCCCGTGGGGGAGACTAATGAAAAACTGTTTTTT. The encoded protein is CASSLGPVGETNEKLFF.

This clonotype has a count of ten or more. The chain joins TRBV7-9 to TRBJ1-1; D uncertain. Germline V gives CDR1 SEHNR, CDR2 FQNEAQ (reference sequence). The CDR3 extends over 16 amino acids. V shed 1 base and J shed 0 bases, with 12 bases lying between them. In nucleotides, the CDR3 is TGTGCCAGCAGCTTAGTGTTTCAGGTCATGAACACTGAAGCTTTCTTT. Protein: CASSLVFQVMNTEAFF.

This chain's CDR3 is CASSRGTSGVYEQYF. Written as DNA, the CDR3 is TGTGCCAGCAGTCGGGGGACTAGCGGGGTTTACGAGCAGTACTTC. The chain links TRBV11-2 to TRBJ2-7; 13 bases map to TRBD2. This CDR3 contains 15 residues. The ends lost 6 bases at V and 4 bases at J; junction bases unmatched: 6. The germline V gene has CDR1 SGHAT and CDR2 FQNNGV. Supplemented by reference TRBV11-2 and TRBJ2-7, the full variable domain reads EAGVAQSPRYKIIEKRQSVAFWCNPISGHATLYWYQQILGQGPKLLIQFQNNGVVDDSQLPKDRFSAERLKGVDSTLKIQPAKLEDSAVYLCASSRGTSGVYEQYFGPGTRLTVT.

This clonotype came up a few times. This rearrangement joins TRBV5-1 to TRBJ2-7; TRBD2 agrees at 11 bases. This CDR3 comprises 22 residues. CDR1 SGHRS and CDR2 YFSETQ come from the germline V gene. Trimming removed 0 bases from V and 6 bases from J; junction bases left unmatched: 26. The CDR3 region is CASSLGELHSAGLAALRTEQYF. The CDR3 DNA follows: TGCGCCAGCAGCTTGGGGGAGCTTCATTCAGCGGGACTAGCGGCCCTACGCACCGAGCAGTACTTC. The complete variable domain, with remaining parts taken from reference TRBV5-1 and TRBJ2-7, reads KAGVTQTPRYLIKTRGQQVTLSCSPISGHRSVSWYQQTPGQGLQFLFEYFSETQRNKGNFPGRFSGRQFSNSRSEMNVSTLELGDSALYLCASSLGELHSAGLAALRTEQYFGPGTRLTVT.

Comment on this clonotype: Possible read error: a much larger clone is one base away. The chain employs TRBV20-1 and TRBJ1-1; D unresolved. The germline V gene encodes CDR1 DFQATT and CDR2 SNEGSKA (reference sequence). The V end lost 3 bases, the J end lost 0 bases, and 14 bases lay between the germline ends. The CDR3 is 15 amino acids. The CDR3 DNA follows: TGCAGTGCTAGCAGAACTGGGCAGTTGAACACTGAAGCTTTCTTT. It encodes CSASRTGQLNTEAFF.

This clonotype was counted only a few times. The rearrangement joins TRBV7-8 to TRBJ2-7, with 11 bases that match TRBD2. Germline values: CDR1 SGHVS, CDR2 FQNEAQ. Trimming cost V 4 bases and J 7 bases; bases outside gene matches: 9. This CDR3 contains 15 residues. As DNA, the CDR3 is TGTGCCAGCAGCTCAATAGCGGGGGGGCCTGTTGAGCAGTACTTC. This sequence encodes CASSSIAGGPVEQYF.

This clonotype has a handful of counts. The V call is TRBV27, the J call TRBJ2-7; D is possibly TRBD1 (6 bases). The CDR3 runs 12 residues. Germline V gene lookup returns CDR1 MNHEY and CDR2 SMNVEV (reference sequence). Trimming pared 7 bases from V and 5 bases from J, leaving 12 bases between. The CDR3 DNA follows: TGTGCCAGCACCGACAGGATCCACGAGCAGTACTTC. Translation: CASTDRIHEQYF.

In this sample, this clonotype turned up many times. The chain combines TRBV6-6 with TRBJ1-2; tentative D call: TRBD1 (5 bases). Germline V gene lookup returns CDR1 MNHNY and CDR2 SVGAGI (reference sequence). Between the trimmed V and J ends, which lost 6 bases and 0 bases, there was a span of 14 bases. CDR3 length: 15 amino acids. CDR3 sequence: CASSLTGGANYGYTF. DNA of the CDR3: TGTGCCAGCAGCCTTACAGGAGGGGCTAACTATGGCTACACCTTC.

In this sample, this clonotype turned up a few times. The CDR3 spells CATSSMGSGNTIYF. CDR3 DNA sequence: TGTGCCACCAGCAGTATGGGGTCTGGAAACACCATATATTTT. The chain employs TRBV15 and TRBJ1-3; D not resolved. This CDR3 is 14 amino acids long. The germline V and J ends were trimmed by 3 bases and 1 base, with 7 bases remaining between them. Germline assignment: CDR1 LNHNV and CDR2 YYDKDF (reference sequence).

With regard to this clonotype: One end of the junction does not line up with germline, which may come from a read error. CDR3: CASSSSCEQYF. Here the CDR3 DNA reads TGTGCCAGCAGCAGTTCCTGCGAGCAGTACTTC. V usage is TRBV2 and J usage is TRBJ2-7; D gene unclear. This CDR3 is built from 11 residues. Germline CDR1 and CDR2: SNHLY and FYNNEI.

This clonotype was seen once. CDR3 protein: CASKGSLAKNIQFF. DNA for the CDR3: TGCGCCAGCAAGGGCAGCCTAGCCAAAAACATTCAGTTCTTC. V usage is TRBV5-1 and J usage is TRBJ2-1; D might be TRBD2 (5 bases). The CDR3 extends over 14 amino acids. Germline lookup yields CDR1 SGHRS and CDR2 YFSETQ. Trimming pared 6 bases from V and 13 bases from J, leaving 23 bases between.

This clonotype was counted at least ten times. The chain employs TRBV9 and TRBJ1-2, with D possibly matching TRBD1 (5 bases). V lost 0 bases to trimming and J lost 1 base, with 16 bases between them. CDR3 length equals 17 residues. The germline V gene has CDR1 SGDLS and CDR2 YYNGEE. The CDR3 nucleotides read TGTGCCAGCAGCGTAGTTCCCAGGGTTGTGGATAACTATGGCTACACCTTC. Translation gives CASSVVPRVVDNYGYTF.

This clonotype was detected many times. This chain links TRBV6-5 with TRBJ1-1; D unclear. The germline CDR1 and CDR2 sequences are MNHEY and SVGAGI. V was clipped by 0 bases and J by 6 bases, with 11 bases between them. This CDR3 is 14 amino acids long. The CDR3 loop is CASSYSAEPAEAFF. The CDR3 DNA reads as TGTGCCAGCAGTTACTCGGCGGAGCCCGCTGAAGCTTTCTTT.

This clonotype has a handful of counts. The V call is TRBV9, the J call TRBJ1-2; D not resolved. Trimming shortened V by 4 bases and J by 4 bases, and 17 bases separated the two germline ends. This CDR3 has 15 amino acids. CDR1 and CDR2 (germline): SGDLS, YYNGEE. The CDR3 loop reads CASSLYVAAGYGYTF. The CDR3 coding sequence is TGTGCCAGCAGCCTATACGTGGCGGCGGGCTATGGCTACACCTTC. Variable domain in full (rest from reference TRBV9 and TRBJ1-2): DSGVTQTPKHLITATGQRVTLRCSPRSGDLSVYWYQQSLDQGLQFLIQYYNGEERAKGNILERFSAQQFPDLHSELNLSSLELGDSALYFCASSLYVAAGYGYTFGSGTRLTVV.

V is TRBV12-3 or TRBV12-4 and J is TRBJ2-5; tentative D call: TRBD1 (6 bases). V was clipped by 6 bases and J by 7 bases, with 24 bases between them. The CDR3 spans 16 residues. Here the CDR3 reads CASSPRFIQGRVTQYF. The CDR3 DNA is TGTGCCAGCAGCCCACGCTTTATACAGGGAAGGGTGACCCAGTACTTC.